What follows are 15 T cell receptor beta chains derived from one specimen sequenced in a study of vaccination effects on CD4 cells after COVID-19. These receptors have no known antigen. Viral peptide pool expansion of antigen-specific CD4+ T cells preceded sequencing in the ViraFEST assay. Cells that had been cultured for roughly eleven days were the source of isolated CD4+ T cells. The study found no prior SARS-CoV-2 infection in the vaccine recipients, who tested negative for nucleocapsid antibodies. Some clones are missing from TCRdb's copy, which holds only in-frame ones; the method was immunoSEQ multiplex PCR. The sample consists of around 79,000 clones, 60% to 85% of them appearing once. The starting material was CD4+ T cells from PBMCs cultured with SARS-CoV-2 spike peptides, obtained before COVID-19 vaccination. The source of these receptors is a human donor who received a COVID-19 vaccine.

The rearrangement uses TRBV7-2 and TRBJ1-5; the D gene is possibly TRBD1 (6 bases). Germline V gene lookup returns CDR1 SGHTA and CDR2 FQGNSA. Trimming took 5 bases from V and 3 from J, leaving 11 bases between them. CDR3 length equals 14 residues. CDR3 nucleotides: TGTGCCAGCAGCCTTTACAGGGACAATCAGCCCCAGCATTTT. Residues: CASSLYRDNQPQHF.

The chain uses TRBV12-5 and TRBJ1-3; D is uncertain. V was trimmed by 0 bases and J by 0 bases, leaving 15 bases between them. Germline lookup yields CDR1 LGHNT and CDR2 FRNRAP. The CDR3 consists of 18 residues. The DNA of the CDR3 is TGTGCTAGTGGTTTGGTAGCCCCCGGCTTCAACTCTGGAAACACCATATATTTT. Translated, it gives CASGLVAPGFNSGNTIYF.

J is TRBJ2-1 and V is TRBV5-4; 9 positions agree with TRBD2. The V and J ends lost 8 bases and 4 bases, in that order; junction bases with no gene match: 10. Looked up from germline, CDR1 is SGHNT and CDR2 is YYREEE (reference sequence). The length of the CDR3 is 15 residues. CDR3 bases: TGTGCCAGGTCCCATGGCGGGGGGGTTTACAATGAGCAGTTCTTC. Its translation: CARSHGGGVYNEQFF.

This rearrangement joins TRBV6-1 to TRBJ2-2; D gene uncertain. This CDR3 region has 12 residues. Between the trimmed V and J ends, which lost 3 bases and 3 bases, there was a span of 2 bases. Germline lookup yields CDR1 MNHNS and CDR2 SASEGT. CDR3 sequence reads: CASSEDTGELFF. CDR3 nucleotide sequence: TGTGCCAGCAGTGAGGACACCGGGGAGCTGTTTTTT.

The rearrangement uses TRBV14 and TRBJ1-6; possible D gene TRBD1, 6 bases. V shed 0 bases and J shed 7 bases, with 13 bases lying between them. Germline CDR1 reads SGHDN; CDR2 reads FVKESK. The CDR3 length is 16 residues. The CDR3: CASSQDQGNVNSPLHF. The CDR3 DNA reads as TGTGCCAGCAGCCAAGATCAGGGGAACGTAAATTCACCCCTCCACTTT.

This chain uses TRBV6-2 or TRBV6-3 with TRBJ1-5, with 9 positions matching TRBD1. Trimming cost V 4 bases and J 2 bases; bases outside gene matches: 3. This CDR3 has 15 amino acids. Germline loops: CDR1 MNHEY, CDR2 SVGEGT. This CDR3 is CASSSDRGGNQPQHF. CDR3 sequence (DNA): TGTGCCAGCAGTTCGGACAGGGGTGGCAATCAGCCCCAGCATTTT.

The chain employs TRBV7-2 and TRBJ2-2; 7 bases are shared with TRBD2. Unmatched junction bases numbered 2, after V lost 6 bases and J lost 4 bases. The CDR3 sequence is 13 residues long. CDR1 and CDR2 (germline): SGHTA, FQGNSA. As DNA, the CDR3 is TGTGCCAGCAGGGGGGGGAGCACCGGGGAGCTGTTTTTT. Its translation is CASRGGSTGELFF.

In regard to this clone: At the DNA level, this CDR3 is encoded by other sequences in the same sample as well. V is TRBV7-2 and J is TRBJ2-1; no clear D. Trimming cost V 3 bases and J 3 bases, with 0 bases left between them. The germline V gene encodes CDR1 SGHTA and CDR2 FQGNSA. The CDR3 totals 11 residues. CDR3 sequence (DNA): TGTGCCAGCAGCTTCTACAATGAGCAGTTCTTC. It is translated as CASSFYNEQFF.

The chain employs TRBV29-1 and TRBJ1-1; no firm D call. The CDR3 has 14 amino acids. Germline CDR1 SQVTM, CDR2 ANQGSEA. V was shortened by 2 bases and J by 1 base, with 11 bases between the two germline ends. The CDR3 coding sequence is TGCAGCGTTGAACTTGCTTGGCAGAACACTGAAGCTTTCTTT. As protein: CSVELAWQNTEAFF.

The chain joins TRBV18 to TRBJ2-4; possible D gene TRBD2, 6 bases. Germline CDR1 reads KGHSH; CDR2 reads LQKENI. The CDR3 consists of 15 residues. V gave up 0 bases and J gave up 5 bases, with 11 bases separating them. The CDR3: CASSPPVGEENIQYF. CDR3 DNA sequence: TGTGCCAGCTCACCACCGGTAGGGGAGGAAAACATTCAGTACTTC. The full variable domain, with the rest looked up from reference TRBV18 and TRBJ2-4, is NAGVMQNPRHLVRRRGQEARLRCSPMKGHSHVYWYRQLPEEGLKFMVYLQKENIIDESGMPKERFSAEFPKEGPSILRIQQVVRGDSAAYFCASSPPVGEENIQYFGAGTRLSVL.

The chain couples TRBV7-9 to TRBJ1-2, with D perhaps TRBD1 (6 bases). The CDR3 is 14 amino acids. Per germline, CDR1 SEHNR and CDR2 FQNEAQ (reference sequence). V was pared by 0 bases and J by 8 bases, with 13 bases between. The CDR3 loop reads CASSLAATGGGYTF. CDR3 nucleotide sequence: TGTGCCAGCAGCTTAGCTGCGACAGGCGGAGGCTACACCTTC.

The gene calls are TRBV10-2 and TRBJ1-3, with 9 positions matching TRBD1. Germline V lookup: CDR1 WSHSY, CDR2 SAAADI. With V trimmed by 3 bases and J by 3 bases, 3 bases remained unmatched. The CDR3 runs 15 residues. The CDR3 coding sequence is TGCGCCAGCAGTGAACAGGGGGCGAGTGGAAACACCATATATTTT. As protein: CASSEQGASGNTIYF.

This chain connects TRBV19 to TRBJ2-1; a weak D match, TRBD1 (6 bases). V shed 0 bases and J shed 4 bases, with 7 bases lying between them. Germline V CDR1 and CDR2: LNHDA, SQIVND (reference sequence). This CDR3 is 14 amino acids long. DNA of the CDR3: TGTGCCAGTAGTATAGACAGGGGTTACAATGAGCAGTTCTTC. As protein: CASSIDRGYNEQFF.

The chain carries TRBV7-6 and TRBJ2-3, with D unclear. The V and J ends lost 2 bases and 8 bases respectively, with 17 bases between them. Germline V gene sequence: CDR1 SGHVS, CDR2 FNYEAQ. There are 15 residues in the CDR3. The CDR3 region is CASSLNAVLIGTQYF. CDR3 nucleotides: TGTGCCAGCAGCTTAAATGCAGTTCTCATTGGTACGCAGTATTTT.

The chain joins TRBV6-5 to TRBJ1-1; D unresolved. The V gene's germline CDR1 is MNHEY and CDR2 SVGAGI. CDR3 length: 13 residues. The ends were cut back, 7 bases at V and 1 base at J, with 10 bases in the middle. CDR3 DNA: TGTGCCAGCAAATACGGACCGAACACTGAAGCTTTCTTT. Its translation: CASKYGPNTEAFF.